This TCR beta chain comes out of a study of naive and memory T cell subsets. Study-level points and caveats: Over 90% of naive TCR sequences appeared only once after error correction, unlike memory subsets. Clonotypes here are unpaired alpha or beta chain sequences. Possibly reflecting memory cells re-expressing CD45RA, a few larger clonotypes occurred in naive repertoires, especially CD8. No ground truth validated the naive and memory repertoire findings.

Trimming took 1 base from V and 3 from J; bases not matched to a gene: 8. Looked up from germline, CDR1 is SEHNR and CDR2 is FQNEAQ (reference sequence). The CDR3 spans 16 residues. Both TRBC1 and TRBC2 were covered by a beta constant-region primer of two equimolar oligonucleotides. Four rounds of PCR amplified the ligated cDNA using nested alpha and beta constant-region primers plus SP2. Ligation attached a single-stranded oligonucleotide with a 12-nucleotide UMI and the SP2 primer to the cDNA 3' end. MiXCR, run by TCRdb on the UMI-ligation and nested PCR reads, gives a single entry per CDR3 protein. This sample has more than 120,000 distinct CDR3 sequences, with approximately 20% found just once. Remarks on this clonotype: No antigen is known for it.

The sequence was obtained from a human donor in good health. Sample: naive CD8+ T cells from blood. V and J are TRBV7-9 and TRBJ2-5; TRBD1 agrees at 7 bases. The CDR3 spells CASSLVLSDREETQYF. The CDR3 bases are TGTGCCAGCAGCTTAGTCCTAAGTGACAGGGAAGAGACCCAGTACTTC.